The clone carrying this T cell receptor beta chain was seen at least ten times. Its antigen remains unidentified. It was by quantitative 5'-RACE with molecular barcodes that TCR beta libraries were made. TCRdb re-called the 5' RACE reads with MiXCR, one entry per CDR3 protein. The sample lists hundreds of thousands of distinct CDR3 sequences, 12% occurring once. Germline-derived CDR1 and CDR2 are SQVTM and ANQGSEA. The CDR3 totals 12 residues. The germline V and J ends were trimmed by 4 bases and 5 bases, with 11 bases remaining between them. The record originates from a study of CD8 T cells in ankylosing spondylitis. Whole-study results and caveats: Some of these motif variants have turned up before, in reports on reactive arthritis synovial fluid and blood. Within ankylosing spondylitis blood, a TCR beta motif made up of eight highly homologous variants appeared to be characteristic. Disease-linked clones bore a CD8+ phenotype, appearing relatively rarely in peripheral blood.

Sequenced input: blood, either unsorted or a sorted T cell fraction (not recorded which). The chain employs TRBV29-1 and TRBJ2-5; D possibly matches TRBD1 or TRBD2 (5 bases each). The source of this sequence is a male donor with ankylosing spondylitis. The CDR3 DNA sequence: TGCAGCGTTGCCGGGGCAGGGGAGACCCAGTACTTC. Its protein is CSVAGAGETQYF.